This entry lists 20 T cell receptor beta chains sequenced from one sample in a study of graft-versus-host responses after intestinal transplantation. The method was immunoSEQ multiplex PCR; TCRdb's version includes in-frame clones alone and lacks a portion of them. The sample includes roughly 11,000 clones, 91% of them seen just once. Time point described: postoperative day 105 after intestinal transplantation (dayNNNN = postoperative day). The sample in question was PBMCs, obtained 105 days after intestinal transplantation. These receptors were obtained from a human patient who received an intestinal transplant, so some T cells may come from the graft donor.

V is TRBV4-1 and J is TRBJ2-3; TRBD2 is a possible D gene (6 bases). Germline values: CDR1 MGHRA, CDR2 YSYEKL. CDR3 length equals 16 residues. Trimming took off 1 base at V and 1 base at J, with 12 bases between the two ends. CDR3 DNA sequence: TGCGCCAGCAGCCAAGCCCCGGGGGTAGGCACAGATACGCAGTATTTT. It specifies CASSQAPGVGTDTQYF.

The chain couples TRBV6-6 to TRBJ1-2; 7 bases are shared with TRBD1. Germline CDR1 reads MNHNY; CDR2 reads SVGAGI (reference sequence). The CDR3 loop spans 13 amino acids. Trimming at V came to 6 bases and at J to 4 bases, leaving 5 bases not matched to a gene. The CDR3 DNA sequence: TGTGCCAGCAGCCTGGGACAGATCTATGGCTACACCTTC. This gives the protein CASSLGQIYGYTF.

The J gene is TRBJ2-5, the V gene TRBV7-3; 10 bases align to TRBD2. Losses at the gene ends were 7 bases for V and 4 bases for J; bases not matched to a gene: 9. This CDR3 spans 15 amino acids. Germline V gene lookup returns CDR1 SGHTA and CDR2 FQGTGA. Written as DNA, the CDR3 is TGTGCCAGCACCATAGCGGGGGGAGCTATAGAGACCCAGTACTTC. Translated, it gives CASTIAGGAIETQYF.

This clone was found once. The rearrangement uses TRBV9 and TRBJ1-2, with 9 bases matching TRBD1. Germline V CDR1 and CDR2: SGDLS, YYNGEE. The CDR3 spans 16 residues. V was pared by 0 bases and J by 1 base, with 4 bases of the junction left unmatched. In DNA form, the CDR3 reads TGTGCCAGCAGCGTAGGTCCGGGACAGGGTAACTATGGCTACACCTTC. It is translated as CASSVGPGQGNYGYTF. The whole variable domain, remainder taken from reference TRBV9 and TRBJ1-2, is DSGVTQTPKHLITATGQRVTLRCSPRSGDLSVYWYQQSLDQGLQFLIQYYNGEERAKGNILERFSAQQFPDLHSELNLSSLELGDSALYFCASSVGPGQGNYGYTFGSGTRLTVV.

The chain combines TRBV6-5 with TRBJ2-5; 9 nucleotides line up with TRBD1. Trimming took 5 bases from V and 6 from J; bases not matched to a gene: 7. The germline gives CDR1 MNHEY, CDR2 SVGAGI. This CDR3 region has 14 residues. The CDR3: CASSEGQGLKTQYF. The CDR3 nucleotides are TGTGCCAGCAGTGAGGGACAGGGACTGAAGACCCAGTACTTC.

This chain connects TRBV28 to TRBJ1-3, with D tentatively TRBD1 (5 bases). CDR3 length: 18 amino acids. Trimming stripped 6 bases from V and 0 bases from J, with 21 bases between. Germline-derived CDR1 and CDR2 are MDHEN and SYDVKM. CDR3 in DNA: TGTGCCAGCAGCCCCCGGCGGGGGTCTTGGAGCTCTGGAAACACCATATATTTT. It encodes CASSPRRGSWSSGNTIYF.

The chain couples TRBV7-9 to TRBJ1-5; 7 bases are a match to TRBD1. There are 14 residues in the CDR3. Germline-derived CDR1 and CDR2 are SEHNR and FQNEAQ (reference sequence). Unmatched junction bases numbered 2, after V lost 5 bases and J lost 1 base. Here the CDR3 reads CASSHRGSNQPQHF. CDR3 sequence (DNA): TGTGCCAGCAGCCACAGGGGAAGCAATCAGCCCCAGCATTTT.

The CDR3 protein is CASSPGQDRNTIYF. CDR3 nucleotide sequence: TGTGCCAGCAGCCCCGGACAGGATCGAAACACCATATATTTT. V and J are TRBV2 and TRBJ1-3; 7 nucleotides match TRBD1. The CDR3 has 14 amino acids. Germline-derived CDR1 and CDR2 are SNHLY and FYNNEI. The trim removed 6 bases at V and 5 bases at J, leaving 7 bases unmatched. The complete variable domain, with remaining parts taken from reference TRBV2 and TRBJ1-3, reads EPEVTQTPSHQVTQMGQEVILRCVPISNHLYFYWYRQILGQKVEFLVSFYNNEISEKSEIFDDQFSVERPDGSNFTLKIRSTKLEDSAMYFCASSPGQDRNTIYFGEGSWLTVV.

The chain couples TRBV28 to TRBJ2-4; 11 nucleotides agree with TRBD2. V gave up 5 bases and J gave up 1 base; unmatched junction bases: 22. The CDR3 spans 22 residues. The germline V gene encodes CDR1 MDHEN and CDR2 SYDVKM. The CDR3 DNA follows: TGTGCCAGCAGTCCTACTAGCGGGAGAGCCAGTTGGGACTTACTGGCCAAAAACATTCAGTACTTC. The encoded protein is CASSPTSGRASWDLLAKNIQYF.

This clone was seen more than once but under ten times. CDR3 nucleotide sequence: TGTGCCAGCTCCGGGACAGGCTACAATGAGCAGTTCTTC. It is translated as CASSGTGYNEQFF. The rearrangement links TRBV2 to TRBJ2-1, with TRBD1 identical over 8 bases. Trimming took 8 bases from V and 3 from J; bases not matched to a gene: 3. Germline-derived CDR1 and CDR2 are SNHLY and FYNNEI. This CDR3 is built from 13 residues.

The chain carries TRBV6-4 and TRBJ2-1, with TRBD2 identical over 7 bases. Germline-derived CDR1 and CDR2 are MRHNA and SNTAGT. The CDR3 is 15 residues long. V was pared by 7 bases and J by 7 bases, with 13 bases of the junction left unmatched. The CDR3 DNA sequence: TGTGCCAGCACTCTCACGTTGCTGGGGGGGAATGAGCAGTTCTTC. As protein: CASTLTLLGGNEQFF.

This rearrangement joins TRBV7-6 to TRBJ2-3, with a tentative D call TRBD2 (5 bases). Per the germline V gene, CDR1 is SGHVS and CDR2 is FNYEAQ. V lost 1 base and J 4 bases, leaving 12 bases between the germline ends. The CDR3 has 15 amino acids. The CDR3 DNA follows: TGTGCCAGCAGCTTAGGGTTCGGGGTTGCAGATACGCAGTATTTT. It encodes CASSLGFGVADTQYF. The entire variable domain, with the rest obtained from reference TRBV7-6 and TRBJ2-3, is as follows: GAGVSQSPRYKVTKRGQDVALRCDPISGHVSLYWYRQALGQGPEFLTYFNYEAQQDKSGLPNDRFSAERPEGSISTLTIQRTEQRDSAMYRCASSLGFGVADTQYFGPGTRLTVL.

This chain connects TRBV9 to TRBJ1-2; 9 nucleotides match TRBD1. J lost 5 bases, V lost 6 bases, and 14 bases had no gene match. Germline loops: CDR1 SGDLS, CDR2 YYNGEE. This CDR3 spans 16 amino acids. This chain's CDR3 is CASTPTPETGGYGYTF. CDR3 nucleotides: TGTGCCAGCACCCCAACCCCCGAGACAGGGGGGTATGGCTACACCTTC.

The chain links TRBV5-6 to TRBJ2-4; D gene uncertain. The germline V gene has CDR1 SGHDT and CDR2 YYEEEE. Trimming pared 4 bases from V and 6 bases from J, leaving 17 bases between. This CDR3 comprises 15 residues. This CDR3 is CASSPGPFERNIQYF. Written as DNA, the CDR3 is TGTGCCAGCAGCCCCGGCCCCTTCGAGCGAAACATTCAGTACTTC.

V usage is TRBV18 and J usage is TRBJ2-1; D call uncertain. Germline V gene lookup returns CDR1 KGHSH and CDR2 LQKENI. V shed 3 bases and J shed 0 bases, with 3 bases lying between them. This CDR3 spans 13 amino acids. CDR3 sequence (DNA): TGTGCCAGCTCACCGGTCTCCTACAATGAGCAGTTCTTC. Protein product: CASSPVSYNEQFF. The full variable domain, rest sourced from reference TRBV18 and TRBJ2-1, is NAGVMQNPRHLVRRRGQEARLRCSPMKGHSHVYWYRQLPEEGLKFMVYLQKENIIDESGMPKERFSAEFPKEGPSILRIQQVVRGDSAAYFCASSPVSYNEQFFGPGTRLTVL.

The genes are TRBV6-5 and TRBJ1-2; 7 bases map to TRBD1. Germline V gene data show CDR1 as MNHEY and CDR2 as SVGAGI. J was trimmed by 7 bases and V by 2 bases; bases with no gene match: 7. The CDR3 is 14 residues long. As DNA, the CDR3 is TGTGCCAGCAGTTACCGGGACAGAGCAAGTGGCTACACCTTC. Its translation is CASSYRDRASGYTF.

The V gene is TRBV21-1, the J gene TRBJ2-4; TRBD1, the table's D call, lacks a check against the DNA. TRBV21-1 is listed as a pseudogene. CDR3 length: 21 residues. The CDR3 DNA sequence: TGTGCCAGCAGCTCACGGGACAGGGGTGATAGCCCCAGACAAACCAAAAACATTCAGTACTTC. Translated: CASSSRDRGDSPRQTKNIQYF.

The rearrangement links TRBV13 to TRBJ2-2; weak D call: TRBD2 (6 bases). The CDR3 covers 16 residues. Germline V CDR1 and CDR2: PRHDT, FYEKMQ (reference sequence). V dropped 4 bases and J dropped 1 base, with 13 bases sitting between them. This CDR3 is CASSYAGLKNTGELFF. CDR3 coding DNA: TGTGCCAGCAGCTATGCGGGACTCAAGAACACCGGGGAGCTGTTTTTT. Drawing the rest from reference TRBV13 and TRBJ2-2, the complete variable domain is AAGVIQSPRHLIKEKRETATLKCYPIPRHDTVYWYQQGPGQDPQFLISFYEKMQSDKGSIPDRFSAQQFSDYHSELNMSSLELGDSALYFCASSYAGLKNTGELFFGEGSRLTVL.

This chain uses TRBV7-2 with TRBJ2-7, with D tentatively TRBD2 (7 bases). CDR3 length: 16 residues. Trimming took 3 bases from V and 7 from J, leaving 22 bases between them. From germline, CDR1 is SGHTA and CDR2 FQGNSA. The CDR3 bases are TGTGCCAGCAGCTTCCCCCGGCGGGGGCCCAAGACGGAGCAGTACTTC. This encodes CASSFPRRGPKTEQYF.

This sequence joins TRBV6-1 and TRBJ2-7; no firm D call. V gave up 2 bases and J gave up 5 bases, with 7 bases separating them. The CDR3 sequence is 12 residues long. The V gene's germline CDR1 is MNHNS and CDR2 SASEGT. CDR3 nucleotide sequence: TGTGCCAGCAGTGAATATAGAGACGAGCAGTACTTC. It is translated as CASSEYRDEQYF.